The 26 T cell receptor beta chains listed next were all sequenced from one sample in a study of blood T cells in healthy people across ages. With a J-beta primer mix and a sample-barcoded 5' primer, a second PCR ran about 6 to 11 cycles. TCRdb re-called the 5' RACE reads with MiXCR, one entry per CDR3 protein. This table has hundreds of thousands of distinct CDR3 sequences, about 40% appearing once. Sequencing was performed on blood. These receptor sequences come from a woman aged 55-70 years in good health.

This clonotype was picked up a small number of times. CDR3 region: CASSFDDSVGDTQYF. DNA of the CDR3: TGTGCCAGCAGCTTTGATGATAGCGTTGGAGATACGCAGTATTTT. The V call is TRBV7-8, the J call TRBJ2-3; possibly TRBD2 for D (5 bases). There are 15 residues in the CDR3. Trimming cost V 3 bases and J 5 bases, with 15 bases left between them. Germline CDR1 reads SGHVS; CDR2 reads FQNEAQ.

In this sample, this clonotype turned up once. Since a much larger clone is just one base distant, this may be a read error. This chain's CDR3 is CSVDDYGHTF. The CDR3 DNA reads TGCAGCGTTGATGACTATGGCCACACCTTC. The chain carries TRBV29-1 and TRBJ1-2; unclear D gene. Germline assignment: CDR1 SQVTM and CDR2 ANQGSEA. The length of the CDR3 is 10 residues.

In its sample, this clonotype was seen once. The J gene is TRBJ2-5, the V gene TRBV28; D might be TRBD1 or TRBD2, each matching 5 bases. Trimming shortened V by 6 bases and J by 7 bases, and 12 bases separated the two germline ends. CDR1 is MDHEN and CDR2 is SYDVKM in the germline V gene. The CDR3 length is 12 residues. The CDR3 reads CASRQGTGTQYF. The DNA of the CDR3 is TGTGCCAGCAGGCAAGGGACGGGGACCCAGTACTTC.

The V and J genes are TRBV7-9 and TRBJ2-7, with a tentative D call TRBD1 (5 bases). The germline gives CDR1 SEHNR, CDR2 FQNEAQ (reference sequence). Trimming shortened V by 1 base and J by 0 bases, and 10 bases separated the two germline ends. This CDR3 has 15 amino acids. In nucleotides, the CDR3 is TGTGCCAGCAGCTTAGGAAGCCAGGGCTCCTACGAGCAGTACTTC. Encoded protein: CASSLGSQGSYEQYF.

The chain is built from TRBV13 and TRBJ2-5, with D tentatively TRBD1 or TRBD2 (5 bases each). The CDR3 loop spans 15 amino acids. V dropped 4 bases and J dropped 13 bases, with 25 bases sitting between them. Germline V gene sequence: CDR1 PRHDT, CDR2 FYEKMQ (reference sequence). CDR3 bases: TGTGCCAGCAGCTCCCCCCTCGAGCAACGATCGGGGCTGTACTTC. Its protein is CASSSPLEQRSGLYF.

CDR3 region: CASSPISGRTNYNEQFF. The CDR3 coding sequence is TGTGCCAGCAGCCCCATAAGCGGCCGGACAAACTACAATGAGCAGTTCTTC. This rearrangement joins TRBV6-6 to TRBJ2-1; possibly TRBD1 or TRBD2 for D (5 bases each). Germline V lookup: CDR1 MNHNY, CDR2 SVGAGI (reference sequence). The CDR3 runs 17 residues. The V and J ends lost 6 bases and 3 bases respectively, with 21 bases between them.

This clonotype was seen a handful of times. This chain connects TRBV4-2 to TRBJ1-5, with 7 bases identical to TRBD1. Trimming took 4 bases from V and 0 from J; bases not matched to a gene: 18. CDR1 and CDR2 (germline): LGHNA, YNFKEQ. The CDR3 is 20 amino acids. CDR3 protein: CASSPKGGSGGLLSNQPQHF. DNA of the CDR3: TGTGCCAGCAGCCCAAAGGGTGGGTCAGGGGGTTTACTTAGCAATCAGCCCCAGCATTTT.

In regard to this clonotype: A read error is possible here, since a much larger clone lies one base away. The J gene is TRBJ2-5, the V gene TRBV7-2, with a weak D call TRBD2 (6 bases). The J call may be faulty, since TRBJ2-7 better matches the DNA end. CDR3 length equals 14 residues. CDR1 is SGHTA and CDR2 is FQGNSA in the germline V gene. CDR3 sequence reads: CASSIPLTSYEQYF. The CDR3 bases are TGTGCCAGCAGCATTCCGTTGACTAGCTACGAGCAGTACTTC.

V is TRBV12-5 and J is TRBJ2-7; 10 bases align to TRBD1. The CDR3 loop spans 16 amino acids. V lost 0 bases, J lost 1 base, and 3 bases stayed unmatched. Germline values: CDR1 LGHNT, CDR2 FRNRAP. The CDR3 DNA follows: TGTGCTAGTGGTTTGGTACAGGGACAGGGGTCCTACGAGCAGTACTTC. Its protein is CASGLVQGQGSYEQYF.

This clonotype was detected a few times. The rearrangement uses TRBV2 and TRBJ2-1; D gene ambiguous. Trimming removed 2 bases from V and 1 base from J, with 12 bases in between. CDR1 and CDR2 (germline): SNHLY, FYNNEI. There are 16 residues in the CDR3. Written as DNA, the CDR3 is TGTGCCAGCAGTGAACAGCTCCCCGGATCCTACAATGAGCAGTTCTTC. As protein: CASSEQLPGSYNEQFF.

The chain employs TRBV28 and TRBJ2-7; no reliable D call. This CDR3 region has 14 residues. V lost 7 bases and J lost 0, with 13 bases in between. The germline V gene encodes CDR1 MDHEN and CDR2 SYDVKM. Here the CDR3 DNA reads TGTGCCAGCAACCCACCCGGGCACTCCTACGAGCAGTACTTC. This encodes CASNPPGHSYEQYF.

This clonotype has just a few counts. The chain employs TRBV25-1 and TRBJ2-2; no reliable D call. The germline V and J ends were trimmed by 1 base and 0 bases, with 9 bases remaining between them. The CDR3 has 16 residues. Looked up from germline, CDR1 is MGHDK and CDR2 is SYGVNS. As DNA, the CDR3 is TGTGCCAGCAGTGAATTCACACGCGCGAACACCGGGGAGCTGTTTTTT. This encodes CASSEFTRANTGELFF. The full variable domain, with the rest looked up from reference TRBV25-1 and TRBJ2-2, is EADIYQTPRYLVIGTGKKITLECSQTMGHDKMYWYQQDPGMELHLIHYSYGVNSTEKGDLSSESTVSRIRTEHFPLTLESARPSHTSQYLCASSEFTRANTGELFFGEGSRLTVL.

This sequence joins TRBV7-2 and TRBJ2-5; D unresolved. In germline, CDR1 is SGHTA, CDR2 FQGNSA. The germline V and J ends were trimmed by 1 base and 1 base, with 10 bases remaining between them. CDR3 length: 15 amino acids. The CDR3 loop is CASSLGWVSQETQYF. The CDR3 nucleotides read TGTGCCAGCAGCTTAGGCTGGGTCAGCCAAGAGACCCAGTACTTC. Full variable domain (missing parts from reference TRBV7-2 and TRBJ2-5): GAGVSQSPSNKVTEKGKDVELRCDPISGHTALYWYRQSLGQGLEFLIYFQGNSAPDKSGLPSDRFSAERTGGSVSTLTIQRTQQEDSAVYLCASSLGWVSQETQYFGPGTRLLVL.

The genes are TRBV30 and TRBJ2-7; 8 bases agree with TRBD1. The ends lost 8 bases at V and 7 bases at J; junction bases unmatched: 10. The CDR3 consists of 12 residues. Germline CDR1 GTSNPN, CDR2 SVGIG (reference sequence). Here the CDR3 reads CAGGPGGREQYF. DNA for the CDR3: TGTGCCGGGGGGCCAGGGGGCAGGGAGCAGTACTTC.

In its sample, this clonotype was seen a few times. This chain links TRBV20-1 with TRBJ2-3; D uncertain. The CDR3 runs to 13 residues. V lost 2 bases and J lost 1, with 7 bases in between. Per germline, CDR1 DFQATT and CDR2 SNEGSKA (reference sequence). The CDR3 region is CSARSVGTDTQYF. In DNA, the CDR3 is TGCAGTGCTAGATCCGTCGGCACAGATACGCAGTATTTT.

The chain employs TRBV9 and TRBJ2-7; either TRBD1 or TRBD2 may fit D (5 bases each). The V end was cut by 0 bases, the J end by 0 bases, with 10 bases between. CDR1 is SGDLS and CDR2 is YYNGEE in the germline V gene. This CDR3 region has 15 residues. CDR3 amino acids: CASSVAAGTSYEQYF. CDR3 coding DNA: TGTGCCAGCAGCGTAGCCGCCGGGACCTCCTACGAGCAGTACTTC. The variable domain in full, with the rest retrieved from reference TRBV9 and TRBJ2-7, is DSGVTQTPKHLITATGQRVTLRCSPRSGDLSVYWYQQSLDQGLQFLIQYYNGEERAKGNILERFSAQQFPDLHSELNLSSLELGDSALYFCASSVAAGTSYEQYFGPGTRLTVT.

The rearrangement joins TRBV12-3 or TRBV12-4 to TRBJ2-7; no clear D gene. Trimming cost V 3 bases and J 2 bases, with 8 bases left between them. This CDR3 region has 13 residues. The CDR3 nucleotides read TGTGCCAGCAGTTTGGCAGAGGCCTACGAGCAGTACTTC. Its translation: CASSLAEAYEQYF.

V usage is TRBV7-2 and J usage is TRBJ1-4; the D is unclear. This CDR3 spans 17 amino acids. Germline V gene data show CDR1 as SGHTA and CDR2 as FQGNSA. The V gene lost 1 base and the J gene lost 3 bases, with 15 bases spanning the gap. CDR3 in amino acids: CASSLVPKPQANEKLFF. The CDR3, as DNA: TGTGCCAGCAGCTTAGTCCCCAAACCCCAGGCTAATGAAAAACTGTTTTTT.

The chain combines TRBV7-2 with TRBJ2-3; no clear D gene. Germline CDR1 reads SGHTA; CDR2 reads FQGNSA. This CDR3 comprises 15 residues. V lost 2 bases, J lost 0 bases, and 9 bases lay in between. This CDR3 is CASSLWAFSTDTQYF. CDR3 nucleotides: TGTGCCAGCAGCTTATGGGCCTTTAGCACAGATACGCAGTATTTT.

The chain is built from TRBV2 and TRBJ2-5; possible D gene TRBD2, 5 bases. This CDR3 region has 11 residues. Trimming pared 6 bases from V and 11 bases from J, leaving 13 bases between. Per germline, CDR1 SNHLY and CDR2 FYNNEI. DNA of the CDR3: TGTGCCAGCAGGTCACTAGAACAGCAGTACTTC. It translates to CASRSLEQQYF.

This clonotype was seen more than once but under ten times. This chain links TRBV6-1 with TRBJ2-5, with a tentative D call TRBD2 (5 bases). Deletions cut 0 bases from V and 11 bases from J, with 25 bases between. The CDR3 is 17 residues long. Germline lookup yields CDR1 MNHNS and CDR2 SASEGT. CDR3 bases: TGTGCCAGCAGTGAAGCTTTGGGGAGCCAGATTGACGGCGGGCAGTACTTC. Translating it yields CASSEALGSQIDGGQYF.

The V gene is TRBV7-8, the J gene TRBJ1-6; 7 bases map to TRBD1. This CDR3 is built from 15 residues. Germline V lookup: CDR1 SGHVS, CDR2 FQNEAQ. With 5 bases clipped from V and 7 bases from J, the junction kept 8 bases outside the gene matches. CDR3 nucleotide sequence: TGTGCCAGCAGCCCCCAACAGGGGAACAATTCACCCCTCCACTTT. Residues: CASSPQQGNNSPLHF.

This clonotype was counted between two and nine times. J is TRBJ2-7 and V is TRBV9, with 7 nucleotides matching TRBD1. There are 16 residues in the CDR3. Germline-derived CDR1 and CDR2 are SGDLS and YYNGEE. Trimming removed 2 bases from V and 3 bases from J; junction bases left unmatched: 11. The CDR3 protein is CASSVGQAGWGYEQYF. CDR3 coding DNA: TGTGCCAGCAGCGTCGGACAGGCAGGATGGGGCTACGAGCAGTACTTC.

In DNA, the CDR3 is TGTGCCAGCAGTGAAAACCTAGCGCGGGAGCAGTACTTC. Its protein is CASSENLAREQYF. The chain uses TRBV6-1 and TRBJ2-5; TRBD2 aligns across 7 bases. Germline CDR1 and CDR2: MNHNS and SASEGT. The V and J ends lost 2 bases and 11 bases, in that order; junction bases with no gene match: 8. The CDR3 totals 13 residues.

This clonotype showed up just a few times. The chain links TRBV5-6 to TRBJ2-5; D perhaps matches TRBD1 (6 bases). Per germline, CDR1 SGHDT and CDR2 YYEEEE. With 4 bases removed from V and 3 bases from J, the gap between germline ends came to 13 bases. The CDR3 is 14 amino acids. The chain's CDR3 is CASSGGRGEETQYF. CDR3 in DNA: TGTGCCAGCAGCGGGGGCCGAGGGGAAGAGACCCAGTACTTC.

Regarding this clonotype: One end of the junction varies from germline; a read error may be responsible. The chain links TRBV10-2 to TRBJ1-5, with D hard to call. This CDR3 is 13 amino acids long. The V gene's germline CDR1 is WSHSY and CDR2 SAAADI. For the CDR3, the DNA is TGCGCCGGATCCAAGGATAGCAATCGGCCCCAGCATTTT. It translates to CAGSKDSNRPQHF.